This T cell receptor beta chain appears in the sequencing data of a study of blood T cell repertoires in COVID-19. V trimming: 5 bases; J trimming: 0 bases; junction bases outside the gene matches: 6. Germline V gives CDR1 MNHEY, CDR2 SVGEGT. The CDR3 consists of 16 residues. Assay used: immunoSEQ multiplex PCR; TCRdb lists only in-frame clones, some missing. The sample shows about 53,000 clones, 85% to 95% of them seen only once. The gene calls are TRBV6-2 or TRBV6-3 and TRBJ2-1, with 8 nucleotides matching TRBD2. Sequencing input: peripheral blood. This clonotype originated in a human donor in a cohort sampled during active COVID-19. The CDR3 DNA follows: TGTGCCAGCAGTAGAGCGGGGGAGCACTCCTACAATGAGCAGTTCTTC. Encoded protein: CASSRAGEHSYNEQFF.